This T cell receptor (beta chain) emerged from a study of post-analysis software for immune sequencing data (dated by TCRdb to the mid-2010s). General notes on the study: The recorded disease courses included relapsing-remitting, secondary progressive and progressive-relapsing multiple sclerosis, and some patients had no subtype annotation. The multiple sclerosis patient repertoires were compared with more than 10 previously published healthy control repertoires from donors aged roughly 6 to 27 years. A subset of samples was prepared in parallel using single-end sample barcoding, then pooled and co-amplified after Illumina adapter ligation. General study outcomes and caveats: Normalized Chao1 diversity was significantly lower in multiple sclerosis patients than controls, suggesting substantial peripheral T-cell clonal expansion. Patients showed significantly higher frequencies than controls for a handful of TRBV segments, among them TRBV5-6, TRBV5-1 and TRBV20-1. The multiple sclerosis patient group was slightly younger than the control group. Direct clustering with F measure showed strong co-clustering of samples prepared in the same batch, prompting a batch-effect correction.

This clonotype has a handful of counts. Its antigen target is currently unknown. Base qualities are not provided; no much larger clone lies one nucleotide away. Libraries were made using PCR. Reads for this sample came from an Illumina HiSeq 2500. To reduce PCR and sequencing biases, unique molecular identifiers were incorporated into the TCR beta cDNA libraries. Every 1 to 10 million input T cells yielded approximately 500,000 cDNA molecules, meaning each molecule approximated one T cell. Patient libraries were prepared and sequenced with the same protocol used for the earlier healthy control dataset. Within a given batch, samples were prepared together, multiplexed and sequenced on the same HiSeq lane. The original pipeline was this. Raw barcoded reads were processed with MIGEC, discarding single-read molecular identifier groups before consensus assembly and CDR3 extraction. VDJtools was used for post-analysis of the clonotype tables, and diversity was normalized by down-sampling every dataset to the size of the smallest sample. Repertoire overlap clustering matched CDR3 amino acid but not nucleotide sequences to correct batch-related cross-sample contamination. TCRdb reprocessing: public reads trimmed at Q25 with fastp, clones called with MiXCR, in-frame beta chains kept. Records with the same CDR3 protein are collapsed into one entry carrying the most frequent genes and DNA. These V and J calls are TCRdb output, not the study's own analysis. Across this sample there are 350,000 to 500,000 distinct CDR3 sequences, with over 30% seen only once. Approximately 7.1% of the sample rests with the top ten.

TCR beta repertoires were profiled from peripheral blood of 13 young patients with multiple sclerosis to demonstrate the VDJtools post-analysis software. Multiple sclerosis patients were children and adolescents aged roughly 6 to 16 years. V was cut back by 1 base and J by 3 bases, leaving a gap of 16 bases between them. CDR1 and CDR2, per the germline V gene (reference sequence), are SGHAT and FQDESV. The CDR3, cysteine through phenylalanine, is 16 amino acids long. CDR3 DNA only is kept here, 48 bases in frame from base 1. Material: blood. This chain joins TRBV11-1 to TRBJ2-7, with the identity of the D gene unclear. The origin of this receptor is a girl aged 2 to 9 with multiple sclerosis. The nucleotide sequence reads as follows: TGTGCCAGCAGCTTAGTCTTAGGGCTTACCCACTACGAGCAGTACTTC. Its protein product is CASSLVLGLTHYEQYF.